Listed here are 6 T cell receptor beta chains from one sample, sequenced in a study of blood T cell repertoires in COVID-19. The method was immunoSEQ multiplex PCR; TCRdb's version includes in-frame clones alone and lacks a portion of them. The data show roughly 120,000 clones, around 85% seen once. Source material: peripheral blood. The receptors were sampled from a man in his fifties or sixties with acute or convalescent COVID-19.

V is TRBV19 and J is TRBJ1-1; 7 bases line up with TRBD1. Trimming cost V 1 base and J 5 bases; bases outside gene matches: 4. This CDR3 region has 14 residues. The germline V gene encodes CDR1 LNHDA and CDR2 SQIVND (reference sequence). The CDR3 region is CASSIVAGGTEAFF. The DNA of the CDR3 is TGTGCCAGTAGTATAGTAGCAGGGGGAACTGAAGCTTTCTTT.

This chain joins TRBV19 and TRBJ2-3; TRBD2 matches 7 bases. After removal of 3 bases from V and 0 bases from J, the junction contained 3 bases not matched to a gene. The CDR3 length is 15 residues. Looked up from germline, CDR1 is LNHDA and CDR2 is SQIVND (reference sequence). The CDR3 DNA sequence: TGTGCCAGTAGTATTAGCGGGTACAGCACAGATACGCAGTATTTT. Its translation: CASSISGYSTDTQYF.

This clone turned up a few times. V and J are TRBV27 and TRBJ1-5; D is unclear. With 1 base removed from V and 4 bases from J, the gap between germline ends came to 8 bases. The germline V gene encodes CDR1 MNHEY and CDR2 SMNVEV (reference sequence). The CDR3 totals 14 residues. This chain's CDR3 is CASSLYGANQPQHF. The CDR3 DNA follows: TGTGCCAGCAGTTTATATGGAGCTAATCAGCCCCAGCATTTT.

The V and J genes are TRBV10-1 and TRBJ1-3; 9 bases match TRBD1. This CDR3 contains 20 residues. Germline CDR1 and CDR2: WNHNN and SYGVQD (reference sequence). Trimming removed 11 bases from V and 2 bases from J; junction bases left unmatched: 25. As DNA, the CDR3 is TGCGCCGGTAACAAACACCCGGGACAGGGTGGACTGAAGACTGGAAACACCATATATTTT. This translates into CAGNKHPGQGGLKTGNTIYF.

The rearrangement joins TRBV6-6 to TRBJ1-1; a possible D gene is TRBD1 (5 bases). The CDR3 consists of 15 residues. Trimming left V 2 bases short and J 0 bases short, with 10 bases between. Germline CDR1 and CDR2: MNHNY and SVGAGI (reference sequence). The chain's CDR3 is CASSYIRQLNTEAFF. The CDR3 DNA follows: TGTGCCAGCAGTTACATTAGACAGTTGAACACTGAAGCTTTCTTT.

This rearrangement joins TRBV19 to TRBJ2-2, with D possibly being TRBD1 (5 bases). This CDR3 spans 15 amino acids. Trimming pared 6 bases from V and 4 bases from J, leaving 15 bases between. Germline assignment: CDR1 LNHDA and CDR2 SQIVND (reference sequence). The CDR3 region is CASSQAGSGTGELFF. DNA of the CDR3: TGTGCCAGTAGCCAAGCAGGGTCCGGCACCGGGGAGCTGTTTTTT.